The 23 T cell receptor beta chains below were found in one sample sequenced in a study of a mutant IDH1 vaccine in newly diagnosed glioma. The protocol was immunoSEQ multiplex PCR, while the TCRdb copy is restricted to in-frame clones and leaves out a portion. The profile shows over 35,000 clones, about 80% of them singletons. These receptors lack a known antigen. Specified time point: week 35, safety follow-up. The investigators gave 300 ug of mutant IDH1 20-mer peptide in each vaccine dose, together with topical imiquimod. The specimen comprised PBMCs, sampled from a glioma patient whose treatment included an IDH1 peptide vaccine. The source of these receptors is a woman aged 45 to 65 with glioma.

The rearrangement links TRBV6-1 to TRBJ1-5; D might be TRBD1 (5 bases). Germline-derived CDR1 and CDR2 are MNHNS and SASEGT. The V end lost 7 bases, the J end lost 3 bases, and 13 bases lay between the germline ends. This CDR3 contains 14 residues. The CDR3 coding sequence is TGTGCCAGCATGGGGCAGGGCCCCAATCAGCCCCAGCATTTT. Translation gives CASMGQGPNQPQHF.

In nucleotides, the CDR3 is TGTGCCAGCAGCCTTCAGAGCAATAATTCACCCCTCCACTTT. Translated, it gives CASSLQSNNSPLHF. The V and J genes are TRBV6-5 and TRBJ1-6, with D unclear. V lost 6 bases and J lost 5, with 11 bases in between. From germline, CDR1 is MNHEY and CDR2 SVGAGI. The CDR3 sequence is 14 residues long.

The V gene is TRBV5-1, the J gene TRBJ2-7; D not certain. This CDR3 contains 13 residues. Trimming stripped 0 bases from V and 3 bases from J, with 7 bases between. The germline CDR1 and CDR2 sequences are SGHRS and YFSETQ. The CDR3 nucleotides read TGCGCCAGCAGCTTGGGGACCAACTACGAGCAGTACTTC. Its translation: CASSLGTNYEQYF.

CDR3 in DNA: TGCGCCAGCAGTCACGGGGGGATGCAAGAGACCCAGTACTTC. Translating it yields CASSHGGMQETQYF. The chain has TRBV4-1 and TRBJ2-5; 7 bases agree with TRBD2. V lost 6 bases to trimming and J lost 2 bases; unmatched junction nucleotides: 6. CDR3 length equals 14 residues. CDR1 and CDR2 from the germline V gene are MGHRA and YSYEKL.

The chain uses TRBV15 and TRBJ1-2, with no clear D. The CDR3 contains 12 residues. V was clipped by 0 bases and J by 4 bases, with 3 bases between them. CDR1 is LNHNV, CDR2 YYDKDF, per germline (reference sequence). The CDR3 sequence: CATSREGYGYTF. The CDR3 DNA follows: TGTGCCACCAGCAGAGAGGGCTATGGCTACACCTTC. The variable domain in full, completed from reference TRBV15 and TRBJ1-2, reads DAMVIQNPRYQVTQFGKPVTLSCSQTLNHNVMYWYQQKSSQAPKLLFHYYDKDFNNEADTPDNFQSRRPNTSFCFLDIRSPGLGDTAMYLCATSREGYGYTFGSGTRLTVV.

The chain couples TRBV7-3 to TRBJ2-3; D remains ambiguous. This CDR3 spans 12 amino acids. V was pared by 5 bases and J by 8 bases, with 11 bases between. From germline, CDR1 is SGHTA and CDR2 FQGTGA. This chain's CDR3 is CASSPDQSTQYF. The CDR3 DNA sequence: TGTGCCAGCAGCCCAGACCAGAGTACGCAGTATTTT. The full variable domain, completed using reference TRBV7-3 and TRBJ2-3, is GAGVSQTPSNKVTEKGKYVELRCDPISGHTALYWYRQSLGQGPEFLIYFQGTGAADDSGLPNDRFFAVRPEGSVSTLKIQRTERGDSAVYLCASSPDQSTQYFGPGTRLTVL.

The V and J genes are TRBV11-2 and TRBJ1-1; perhaps TRBD1 as D (5 bases). This CDR3 comprises 12 residues. CDR1 is SGHAT, CDR2 FQNNGV, per germline. With 5 bases removed from V and 8 bases from J, the gap between germline ends came to 12 bases. In DNA, the CDR3 is TGTGCCAGCAGCCAAGGGACTGGCGAAGCTTTCTTT. Translated: CASSQGTGEAFF.

This clone has only one observation. The chain uses TRBV5-4 and TRBJ2-6; D is undetermined. From germline, CDR1 is SGHNT and CDR2 YYREEE (reference sequence). The CDR3 consists of 16 residues. V lost 0 bases, J lost 1 base, and 8 bases lay in between. The CDR3 DNA reads TGTGCCAGCAGCTTGGCAGGCCAGTCTGGGGCCAACGTCCTGACTTTC. Translated: CASSLAGQSGANVLTF.

The CDR3 is CASRPHLPGANTEAFF. The CDR3 DNA is TGTGCCAGTAGACCCCACCTTCCGGGCGCGAACACTGAAGCTTTCTTT. The chain has TRBV19 and TRBJ1-1; D uncertain. The CDR3 is made up of 16 amino acids. Germline-derived CDR1 and CDR2 are LNHDA and SQIVND (reference sequence). V lost 6 bases and J lost 1, with 18 bases in between.

The rearrangement uses TRBV28 and TRBJ1-2, with D hard to call. This CDR3 is 13 amino acids long. Germline V gene lookup returns CDR1 MDHEN and CDR2 SYDVKM. V dropped 8 bases and J dropped 8 bases, with 18 bases sitting between them. CDR3 loop: CASQPPGAGGYTF. As DNA, the CDR3 is TGTGCCAGCCAACCGCCCGGCGCGGGGGGCTACACCTTC.

The J gene is TRBJ1-2, the V gene TRBV6-1; D gene uncertain. Germline lookup yields CDR1 MNHNS and CDR2 SASEGT. The CDR3 has 15 residues. V was pared by 3 bases and J by 4 bases, with 15 bases between. For the CDR3, the DNA is TGTGCCAGCAGTGACTACACGGGCCGATTCTATGGCTACACCTTC. Its protein product is CASSDYTGRFYGYTF.

This clone was detected once. Other DNA sequences of this sample code for an identical CDR3. The V call is TRBV19, the J call TRBJ2-7; 10 nucleotides line up with TRBD2. The CDR3 has 15 residues. Germline values: CDR1 LNHDA, CDR2 SQIVND (reference sequence). The V segment lost 1 base and the J segment 1 base; nucleotides outside the gene matches: 1. In DNA form, the CDR3 reads TGTGCCAGTAGTATAGGTAGCGGGGGGTCCTACGAGCAGTACTTC. It encodes CASSIGSGGSYEQYF. Based on the CDR3 plus reference TRBV19 and TRBJ2-7, the full variable domain is DGGITQSPKYLFRKEGQNVTLSCEQNLNHDAMYWYRQDPGQGLRLIYYSQIVNDFQKGDIAEGYSVSREKKESFPLTVTSAQKNPTAFYLCASSIGSGGSYEQYFGPGTRLTVT.

The J gene is TRBJ1-1, the V gene TRBV7-9; TRBD1 is a possible D gene (5 bases). From germline, CDR1 is SEHNR and CDR2 FQNEAQ (reference sequence). This CDR3 spans 14 amino acids. With 5 bases removed from V and 0 bases from J, the gap between germline ends came to 10 bases. CDR3 sequence reads: CASSRKTVNTEAFF. CDR3 DNA: TGTGCCAGCAGCCGGAAGACAGTGAACACTGAAGCTTTCTTT. The full variable domain, in which reference TRBV7-9 and TRBJ1-1 provide the parts outside the CDR3, is DTGVSQNPRHKITKRGQNVTFRCDPISEHNRLYWYRQTLGQGPEFLTYFQNEAQLEKSRLLSDRFSAERPKGSFSTLEIQRTEQGDSAMYLCASSRKTVNTEAFFGQGTRLTVV.

The CDR3 sequence: CASSSKTGETTEAFF. The CDR3 nucleotides read TGTGCCAGCAGCTCGAAGACAGGGGAGACCACTGAAGCTTTCTTT. The J gene is TRBJ1-1, the V gene TRBV5-4; 8 nucleotides match TRBD1. With V trimmed by 3 bases and J by 4 bases, 8 bases remained unmatched. The germline CDR1 and CDR2 sequences are SGHNT and YYREEE (reference sequence). The CDR3 runs to 15 residues.

The CDR3 DNA sequence: TGTGCCAGTAGTGTAATCGGCACTGAAGCTTTCTTT. It specifies CASSVIGTEAFF. This chain links TRBV19 with TRBJ1-1; D unclear. The germline CDR1 and CDR2 sequences are LNHDA and SQIVND (reference sequence). The CDR3 length is 12 residues. The V gene lost 5 bases and the J gene lost 4 bases, with 8 bases spanning the gap.

V usage is TRBV10-3 and J usage is TRBJ2-7, with 16 bases fitting TRBD2. V trimming: 0 bases; J trimming: 3 bases; junction bases outside the gene matches: 5. This CDR3 has 18 residues. CDR1 and CDR2 from the germline V gene are ENHRY and SYGVKD. CDR3 nucleotide sequence: TGTGCCATCAGTGAGTCTGTGGGACTAGCGGGGGGGCTCTACGAGCAGTACTTC. This gives the protein CAISESVGLAGGLYEQYF.

The chain carries TRBV19 and TRBJ2-6, with D perhaps TRBD1 or TRBD2 (5 bases each). Germline V gene data show CDR1 as LNHDA and CDR2 as SQIVND (reference sequence). This CDR3 is 17 amino acids long. Trimming took 0 bases from V and 3 from J, leaving 12 bases between them. The CDR3 is CASSIDQRGRGANVLTF. For the CDR3, the DNA is TGTGCCAGTAGTATAGATCAGAGGGGCCGTGGGGCCAACGTCCTGACTTTC.

CDR3 nucleotides: TGTGCCAGCAGTATAGTGACAGGCGTAGAAGCTTTCTTT. Residues: CASSIVTGVEAFF. The chain uses TRBV28 and TRBJ1-1; a weak D match, TRBD1 (6 bases). V was pared by 5 bases and J by 8 bases, with 15 bases between. Germline V gives CDR1 MDHEN, CDR2 SYDVKM. The CDR3 runs to 13 residues.

The chain links TRBV6-1 to TRBJ2-7; 7 nucleotides match TRBD1. CDR1 and CDR2 from the germline V gene are MNHNS and SASEGT. V shed 8 bases, J shed 3 bases, and the junction held 7 bases outside the gene matches. The CDR3 is made up of 13 amino acids. CDR3 nucleotide sequence: TGTGCCAGCCTGAGGGGGCTAAACTACGAGCAGTACTTC. Translated, it gives CASLRGLNYEQYF.

In its sample, this clone was seen once. This chain connects TRBV5-4 to TRBJ1-5; D gene uncertain. Germline CDR1 SGHNT, CDR2 YYREEE (reference sequence). This CDR3 spans 14 amino acids. Trimming removed 1 base from V and 0 bases from J, with 5 bases in between. The DNA for the CDR3 is TGTGCCAGCAGCTTGAAAAGTAGCAATCAGCCCCAGCATTTT. Residues: CASSLKSSNQPQHF.

The chain carries TRBV6-1 and TRBJ1-5; D is unresolved. Trimming took off 6 bases at V and 0 bases at J, with 12 bases between the two ends. Germline loops: CDR1 MNHNS, CDR2 SASEGT. The CDR3 extends over 15 amino acids. CDR3 sequence: CASSLQRVSNQPQHF. The CDR3 bases are TGTGCCAGCAGCCTACAGCGAGTTAGCAATCAGCCCCAGCATTTT.

The V and J genes are TRBV6-1 and TRBJ2-2, with D possibly being TRBD2 (6 bases). V lost 1 base to trimming and J lost 8 bases, with 20 bases between them. The CDR3 is made up of 17 amino acids. Germline V gives CDR1 MNHNS, CDR2 SASEGT. CDR3 coding DNA: TGTGCCAGCAGTGAAGAAGTGTTTGGGGGGATCGGAGGGGAGCTGTTTTTT. Translating gives CASSEEVFGGIGGELFF.

The chain joins TRBV6-6 to TRBJ2-7; D perhaps matches TRBD1 (6 bases). The CDR3 extends over 15 amino acids. Trimming shortened V by 5 bases and J by 2 bases, and 16 bases separated the two germline ends. The germline V gene has CDR1 MNHNY and CDR2 SVGAGI (reference sequence). The CDR3 DNA reads TGTGCCAGCAGTCACAGGGTAACCTTTGCCTACGAGCAGTACTTC. This sequence encodes CASSHRVTFAYEQYF.